A single sample gave rise to the 14 T cell receptor beta chains below, sequenced in a study of cytomegalovirus exposure and HLA in healthy donors. 13 Jbeta primers and 60 Vbeta primers were used for the PCR. The protocol was immunoSEQ multiplex PCR, while the TCRdb copy is restricted to in-frame clones and leaves out a portion. In the table there are more than 95,000 clones, 65% to 90% of which are singletons. Source material: PBMCs. These receptors were collected from a young man in good health and CMV-seropositive.

The chain joins TRBV4-2 to TRBJ2-5; D unresolved. The germline gives CDR1 LGHNA, CDR2 YNFKEQ. The CDR3 covers 14 residues. Trimming removed 6 bases from V and 4 bases from J, with 15 bases in between. In DNA form, the CDR3 reads TGTGCCAGCAGTCTCGAGCTAGTCGGAGAGACCCAGTACTTC. Its translation is CASSLELVGETQYF.

This chain joins TRBV2 and TRBJ1-2; 7 nucleotides line up with TRBD1. The V segment lost 2 bases and the J segment 13 bases; nucleotides outside the gene matches: 13. The CDR3 is made up of 14 amino acids. The germline V gene encodes CDR1 SNHLY and CDR2 FYNNEI. The CDR3 sequence is CASSESFSTGPVTF. In DNA form, the CDR3 reads TGTGCCAGCAGTGAATCGTTCTCGACAGGGCCCGTCACCTTC.

This clone was seen more than once but under ten times. The genes are TRBV9 and TRBJ2-3, with 7 positions matching TRBD2. CDR1 is SGDLS, CDR2 YYNGEE, per germline. The trim removed 4 bases at V and 7 bases at J, leaving 15 bases unmatched. The CDR3 loop spans 16 amino acids. CDR3 DNA sequence: TGTGCCAGCAGCCCCCACGGATTAGCGGGCTATAATACGCAGTATTTT. Amino acids: CASSPHGLAGYNTQYF.

This clone is a singleton in its sample. The chain uses TRBV5-1 and TRBJ2-5; D call uncertain. CDR1 and CDR2 from the germline V gene are SGHRS and YFSETQ. V was clipped by 3 bases and J by 5 bases, with 11 bases between them. The CDR3 extends over 13 amino acids. Here the CDR3 reads CASSSAGQETQYF. The CDR3 DNA follows: TGCGCCAGCAGCTCGGCTGGGCAGGAGACCCAGTACTTC.

This chain joins TRBV6-1 and TRBJ1-2; 10 bases agree with TRBD1. After removal of 3 bases from V and 6 bases from J, the junction contained 4 bases not matched to a gene. From germline, CDR1 is MNHNS and CDR2 SASEGT. This CDR3 is 14 amino acids long. CDR3 nucleotides: TGTGCCAGCAGTGACCCCGGGACAGGGGATGGCTACACCTTC. This encodes CASSDPGTGDGYTF.

This clone was picked up a small number of times. This chain uses TRBV7-8 with TRBJ2-7; 15 nucleotides line up with TRBD2. From germline, CDR1 is SGHVS and CDR2 FQNEAQ. V gave up 5 bases and J gave up 4 bases; unmatched junction bases: 3. CDR3 size: 15 residues. CDR3 sequence: CASSRGTSGGYEQYF. DNA of the CDR3: TGTGCCAGCAGCCGCGGGACTAGCGGGGGGTACGAGCAGTACTTC.

The rearrangement links TRBV7-8 to TRBJ1-5, with D unclear. Trimming left V 1 base short and J 5 bases short, with 6 bases between. Germline values: CDR1 SGHVS, CDR2 FQNEAQ. The CDR3 contains 13 residues. The CDR3 is CASSLGRDQPQHF. The DNA for the CDR3 is TGTGCCAGCAGCTTAGGTCGCGATCAGCCCCAGCATTTT.

The rearrangement uses TRBV28 and TRBJ2-3, with 8 bases identical to TRBD1. The germline CDR1 and CDR2 sequences are MDHEN and SYDVKM. J gave up 2 bases and V 6 bases, and 4 bases lay outside the gene matches. This CDR3 has 14 amino acids. This CDR3 is CASRPTGDTDTQYF. CDR3 nucleotides: TGTGCCAGCAGACCGACAGGGGACACAGATACGCAGTATTTT. The variable domain in full, completed from reference TRBV28 and TRBJ2-3, reads DVKVTQSSRYLVKRTGEKVFLECVQDMDHENMFWYRQDPGLGLRLIYFSYDVKMKEKGDIPEGYSVSREKKERFSLILESASTNQTSMYLCASRPTGDTDTQYFGPGTRLTVL.

The chain joins TRBV2 to TRBJ1-5; 7 nucleotides match TRBD1. Germline-derived CDR1 and CDR2 are SNHLY and FYNNEI. The CDR3 totals 14 residues. V gave up 7 bases and J gave up 5 bases; unmatched junction bases: 8. CDR3 DNA: TGTGCCAGCAACTCAGACAGGGCGTATCAGCCCCAGCATTTT. Translated, it gives CASNSDRAYQPQHF. Using reference TRBV2 and TRBJ1-5 for the parts outside the CDR3, the full variable domain is EPEVTQTPSHQVTQMGQEVILRCVPISNHLYFYWYRQILGQKVEFLVSFYNNEISEKSEIFDDQFSVERPDGSNFTLKIRSTKLEDSAMYFCASNSDRAYQPQHFGDGTRLSIL.

The chain combines TRBV30 with TRBJ1-5; perhaps TRBD1 as D (5 bases). The germline V gene has CDR1 GTSNPN and CDR2 SVGIG (reference sequence). This CDR3 has 14 residues. V was shortened by 1 base and J by 4 bases, with 11 bases between the two germline ends. CDR3 loop: CAWSEGQGNQPQHF. In DNA form, the CDR3 reads TGTGCCTGGAGTGAGGGGCAAGGGAATCAGCCCCAGCATTTT.

This chain joins TRBV28 and TRBJ1-2; TRBD1 might be the D (6 bases). The V gene's germline CDR1 is MDHEN and CDR2 SYDVKM. This CDR3 is built from 16 residues. V was pared by 1 base and J by 3 bases, with 15 bases between. The CDR3 spells CASSLSPTGPDYGYTF. The CDR3 bases are TGTGCCAGCAGTTTATCCCCCACAGGGCCCGACTATGGCTACACCTTC.

The V and J genes are TRBV12-5 and TRBJ1-5, with D unclear. Germline values: CDR1 LGHNT, CDR2 FRNRAP. The V gene lost 6 bases and the J gene lost 0 bases, with 9 bases spanning the gap. The CDR3 spans 14 residues. CDR3 in amino acids: CASGGGSSNQPQHF. CDR3 DNA: TGTGCTAGTGGCGGCGGGAGTAGCAATCAGCCCCAGCATTTT.

The table lists this clone with a count of one. The rearrangement uses TRBV4-1 and TRBJ2-7, with D perhaps matching TRBD2 (7 bases). The CDR3 consists of 18 residues. V lost 0 bases to trimming and J lost 2 bases, with 20 bases between them. CDR1 and CDR2 (germline): MGHRA, YSYEKL. The CDR3 loop is CASSQEGGLGGLTYEQYF. For the CDR3, the DNA is TGCGCCAGCAGCCAAGAGGGGGGCCTGGGGGGACTAACCTACGAGCAGTACTTC.

This chain uses TRBV7-9 with TRBJ2-1; 11 bases line up with TRBD1. With 3 bases clipped from V and 5 bases from J, the junction kept 6 bases outside the gene matches. There are 16 residues in the CDR3. The V gene's germline CDR1 is SEHNR and CDR2 FQNEAQ (reference sequence). For the CDR3, the DNA is TGTGCCAGCAGCTTCGGGGACAGGGGGAAGGACAATGAGCAGTTCTTC. As protein: CASSFGDRGKDNEQFF. The full variable domain, with the rest looked up from reference TRBV7-9 and TRBJ2-1, is DTGVSQNPRHKITKRGQNVTFRCDPISEHNRLYWYRQTLGQGPEFLTYFQNEAQLEKSRLLSDRFSAERPKGSFSTLEIQRTEQGDSAMYLCASSFGDRGKDNEQFFGPGTRLTVL.